This T cell receptor (beta chain) was identified in a study of memory CD4+ T cells and cytomegalovirus serostatus. General study findings and limits: The CMV-associated TCR signature appears largely within the CD4+ memory repertoire. Each of 55 to 80 CMV-associated TCRbeta sequences occurred in one to five individuals.

Single viable CD3+CD4+CD8-CD45RO+ cells were sorted as the memory CD4+ T cells. Source study methods: After removing out-of-frame reads, 2 million to 2.5 million distinct TCRbeta sequences remained. Using immunoSEQ multiplex PCR, the repertoire was profiled, and TCRdb retains in-frame clones only, with some absent. The DNA was the basis for D and trimming; V, J and clone size are from that table. Altogether tens of thousands of clones are present, roughly four fifths being singletons, with the ten largest covering roughly 1.5%. In the case of this clone: Its cognate antigen is unknown.

The CDR3 has 15 amino acids. J gave up 4 bases and V 1 base, and 3 bases lay outside the gene matches. The V gene's germline CDR1 is SGHTA and CDR2 FQGNSA. The J gene is TRBJ1-2, the V gene TRBV7-2; 10 positions agree with TRBD1. Sequencing used memory CD4+ T cells from blood. This TCR was sampled from an adult in good health and CMV-seronegative. The CDR3 is CASSLGQGAPYGYTF. The CDR3 DNA reads TGTGCCAGCAGCTTAGGACAGGGGGCGCCCTATGGCTACACCTTC.